This entry concerns a single TCR beta chain. This clonotype was detected ten times or more. Which antigen it targets is not known. No base quality information exists; no much larger clone differs at one position. This entry comes from a study of T cell repertoires in cytomegalovirus infection (dated by TCRdb to the late 2010s). As for the study more broadly: Peptide stimulations targeted recently identified HLA-C-restricted CMV epitopes, whose presentation resists viral immunomodulation, together with well-studied HLA-B-restricted epitopes. Donor HLA type was relevant to the analysis, because carriage of CMV infection together with the matching HLA type was indicated by public TCR beta signatures.

CDR1 and CDR2 are read off the germline V gene as SGHVS and FNYEAQ. Relative to germline, V is missing 5 bases and J is missing 2 bases, with 6 bases of the junction outside any gene match. The CDR3 measures 17 amino acids from cysteine to phenylalanine. The entry retains the CDR3 DNA only, 51 bases that are in frame from base 1. Taken with the paper, the label for treatment or condition translates to: in vitro stimulation with specific CMV peptide epitopes to enrich CMV-specific T cells. General study outcomes and caveats: In the ex vivo response, HLA-C-restricted CMV-specific TCR beta clonotypes were dominant, and in two of eight donors the single most frequent clonotype came from this HLA-C-restricted group. In both this cohort and an independent 352-donor cohort, the cumulative frequency of public TCR beta family members distinguished carriers of CMV infection plus the relevant HLA type.

TCRdb shows the sequencer as Illumina HiSeq 1500. TCRdb trimmed public reads at Q25 via fastp, called clones via MiXCR and kept in-frame beta chains. Rows with a matching CDR3 protein are joined into one entry that keeps the most common DNA and genes. For this sample there are about 770,000 distinct CDR3 sequences; just under 30% appear just once. The ten biggest clones cover around 13% of the sample. The specimen comprised cultured CD8+ T cells from PBMCs, sampled from culture after CMV antigen stimulation. The sequence was obtained from a human donor in good health (CMV status not recorded). Some clones in this sample may be carry-over from other donors' samples. Rearrangement joined TRBV7-6 to TRBJ2-2; TRBD2 aligns with 12 central bases. The CDR3 corresponds to CASSPLAGGLNTGELFF. The nucleotides read TGTGCCAGCAGCCCACTAGCGGGGGGTCTCAACACCGGGGAGCTGTTTTTT. Here the CDR3 is joined to the reference TRBV7-6 and TRBJ2-2 genes, and the full variable domain is: GAGVSQSPRYKVTKRGQDVALRCDPISGHVSLYWYRQALGQGPEFLTYFNYEAQQDKSGLPNDRFSAERPEGSISTLTIQRTEQRDSAMYRCASSPLAGGLNTGELFFGEGSRLTVL.